Given below is one TCR beta chain in context. Allocation to cohorts depended on clinical history reported by the participants. Trimming removed 5 bases from V and 10 bases from J, with 18 bases in between. Germline V gene lookup returns CDR1 SEHNR and CDR2 FQNEAQ (reference sequence). The CDR3 length is 14 residues. The method was immunoSEQ multiplex PCR; TCRdb's version includes in-frame clones alone and lacks a portion of them. Of about 470,000 clones in the sample, approximately 86% are singletons; the top ten hold roughly 0.7%. This entry belongs to a study of blood T cell repertoires in COVID-19. Study as a whole: The analysed material was cDNA or gDNA that came from T cells, B-cell-depleted T cells, or PBMCs.

The sequenced sample was PBMCs or T cells enriched from blood (not recorded which). The chain recombines TRBV7-9 with TRBJ2-1, with D tentatively TRBD2 (7 bases). The sequence was collected from a woman between 18 and 29 years old who had recovered from COVID-19. The CDR3 DNA reads as TGTGCCAGCAGCCCTAGGGGGGGTGCGTGGGAGCAGTTCTTC. Protein sequence: CASSPRGGAWEQFF.